These T cell receptor beta chains were read from a single sample in a study of blood T cell repertoires in COVID-19. The repertoire was sequenced with immunoSEQ multiplex PCR; TCRdb's copy has only in-frame clones and lacks some. The table includes 300,000 to 350,000 clones, 88% detected once. The sequenced sample consisted of peripheral blood. Receptor source: a woman in her seventies with COVID-19, enrolled during active disease. Each CDR3 is given with its conserved first and last residue. Each record gives: clone size, V gene, J gene, D gene, CDR3 length, CDR3 protein, CDR3 DNA. The D gene is left open where the match is weak. Clone size appears in some rows only: once, few, many, or a class for an expanded clone.

clone size: NA
V gene: TRBV19
J gene: TRBJ1-1
D gene: TRBD1
CDR3 length: 14
CDR3 protein: CASSIDLKGAEAFF
CDR3 DNA: TGTGCCAGTAGTATAGATCTCAAGGGGGCCGAAGCTTTCTTT

clone size: NA
V gene: TRBV24-1
J gene: TRBJ1-2
D gene: TRBD1
CDR3 length: 14
CDR3 protein: CATSPGQTNYGYTF
CDR3 DNA: TGTGCCACCAGCCCGGGACAGACTAACTATGGCTACACCTTC

clone size: NA
V gene: TRBV28
J gene: TRBJ1-1
D gene: NA
CDR3 length: 12
CDR3 protein: CASSLQVTEAFF
CDR3 DNA: TGTGCCAGCAGTTTACAGGTCACTGAAGCTTTCTTT

clone size: NA
V gene: TRBV29-1
J gene: TRBJ1-1
D gene: TRBD1
CDR3 length: 13
CDR3 protein: CSAYRGRNTEAFF
CDR3 DNA: TGCAGCGCCTACAGGGGCCGGAACACTGAAGCTTTCTTT

clone size: NA
V gene: TRBV28
J gene: TRBJ1-2
D gene: NA
CDR3 length: 15
CDR3 protein: CASSLGGQDDYGYTF
CDR3 DNA: TGTGCCAGCAGTTTGGGGGGGCAGGATGACTATGGCTACACCTTC

clone size: NA
V gene: TRBV28
J gene: TRBJ1-1
D gene: TRBD1
CDR3 length: 16
CDR3 protein: CASSLQGMGVNTEAFF
CDR3 DNA: TGTGCCAGCAGTCTACAGGGGATGGGCGTGAACACTGAAGCTTTCTTT

clone size: NA
V gene: TRBV5-6
J gene: TRBJ1-6
D gene: NA
CDR3 length: 15
CDR3 protein: CASTYKGTLYSPLHF
CDR3 DNA: TGTGCCAGCACATATAAGGGGACACTTTATTCACCCCTCCACTTT

clone size: NA
V gene: TRBV2
J gene: TRBJ1-2
D gene: NA
CDR3 length: 19
CDR3 protein: CASSGQMGNRARGDYGYTF
CDR3 DNA: TGTGCCAGCAGTGGACAAATGGGGAACCGGGCCCGGGGGGACTATGGCTACACCTTC

clone size: NA
V gene: TRBV2
J gene: TRBJ1-5
D gene: NA
CDR3 length: 16
CDR3 protein: CASSGLGGSPAQPQHF
CDR3 DNA: TGTGCCAGCAGTGGTTTAGGGGGTTCGCCGGCTCAGCCCCAGCATTTT

clone size: NA
V gene: TRBV19
J gene: TRBJ2-7
D gene: TRBD1
CDR3 length: 13
CDR3 protein: CATRGDRGYEQYF
CDR3 DNA: TGTGCCACCAGGGGGGACAGGGGATACGAGCAGTACTTC

clone size: NA
V gene: TRBV27
J gene: TRBJ2-7
D gene: TRBD1
CDR3 length: 14
CDR3 protein: CASSIGTGANEQYF
CDR3 DNA: TGTGCCAGCAGTATCGGGACAGGGGCGAACGAGCAGTACTTC

clone size: NA
V gene: TRBV18
J gene: TRBJ2-5
D gene: TRBD1
CDR3 length: 14
CDR3 protein: CASSPNRGRETQYF
CDR3 DNA: TGTGCCAGCTCACCGAACAGGGGCAGGGAGACCCAGTACTTC

clone size: NA
V gene: TRBV5-1
J gene: TRBJ1-6
D gene: NA
CDR3 length: 16
CDR3 protein: CASSFDRPSYNSPLHF
CDR3 DNA: TGCGCCAGCAGCTTCGACAGACCCTCCTATAATTCACCCCTCCACTTT

clone size: NA
V gene: TRBV18
J gene: TRBJ1-1
D gene: NA
CDR3 length: 14
CDR3 protein: CASSTGTPNTEAFF
CDR3 DNA: TGTGCCAGCTCCACCGGGACACCAAACACTGAAGCTTTCTTT

clone size: NA
V gene: TRBV6-1
J gene: TRBJ2-7
D gene: TRBD1
CDR3 length: 17
CDR3 protein: CASSVRDRGLSYYEQYF
CDR3 DNA: TGTGCCAGCAGTGTACGGGACAGGGGGCTCTCCTACTACGAGCAGTACTTC

clone size: NA
V gene: TRBV7-2
J gene: TRBJ1-2
D gene: NA
CDR3 length: 14
CDR3 protein: CASSSGRGRGGYTF
CDR3 DNA: TGTGCCAGCAGCTCCGGTAGGGGAAGGGGTGGCTACACCTTC

clone size: NA
V gene: TRBV19
J gene: TRBJ2-5
D gene: NA
CDR3 length: 14
CDR3 protein: CASSPTRIQETQYF
CDR3 DNA: TGTGCCAGTAGTCCCACCAGGATCCAAGAGACCCAGTACTTC

clone size: NA
V gene: TRBV5-1
J gene: TRBJ1-2
D gene: TRBD1
CDR3 length: 16
CDR3 protein: CASSSLRGTDPYGYTF
CDR3 DNA: TGCGCCAGCAGCTCCCTCCGGGGGACAGACCCCTATGGCTACACCTTC

clone size: NA
V gene: TRBV5-4
J gene: TRBJ1-4
D gene: NA
CDR3 length: 13
CDR3 protein: CASSRGMEEKLFF
CDR3 DNA: TGTGCCAGCAGCAGGGGGATGGAGGAAAAACTGTTTTTT

clone size: once
V gene: TRBV27
J gene: TRBJ1-2
D gene: NA
CDR3 length: 15
CDR3 protein: CASFGGTELNYGYTF
CDR3 DNA: TGTGCCAGCTTCGGGGGTACCGAACTTAACTATGGCTACACCTTC

clone size: NA
V gene: TRBV29-1
J gene: TRBJ2-4
D gene: NA
CDR3 length: 14
CDR3 protein: CSVEDGGRGNIQYF
CDR3 DNA: TGCAGCGTTGAAGATGGGGGCAGGGGAAACATTCAGTACTTC

clone size: NA
V gene: TRBV5-1
J gene: TRBJ2-3
D gene: NA
CDR3 length: 15
CDR3 protein: CASSLGETSTDTQYF
CDR3 DNA: TGCGCCAGCAGCTTGGGGGAGACGAGCACAGATACGCAGTATTTT

clone size: NA
V gene: TRBV29-1
J gene: TRBJ1-1
D gene: NA
CDR3 length: 12
CDR3 protein: CSAGGMNTEAFF
CDR3 DNA: TGCAGCGCTGGAGGGATGAACACTGAAGCTTTCTTT

clone size: NA
V gene: TRBV29-1
J gene: TRBJ2-7
D gene: TRBD1
CDR3 length: 15
CDR3 protein: CSVEGAGTGGREQYF
CDR3 DNA: TGCAGCGTTGAAGGGGCCGGTACAGGGGGCAGGGAGCAGTACTTC

clone size: NA
V gene: TRBV5-1
J gene: TRBJ2-4
D gene: TRBD1
CDR3 length: 16
CDR3 protein: CASSSGPGQGGNIQYF
CDR3 DNA: TGCGCCAGCAGCTCCGGCCCGGGACAGGGGGGAAACATTCAGTACTTC

clone size: NA
V gene: TRBV7-2
J gene: TRBJ1-6
D gene: TRBD1
CDR3 length: 16
CDR3 protein: CASSSLPGQGISPLHF
CDR3 DNA: TGTGCCAGCAGCTCCCTTCCGGGACAGGGGATTTCACCCCTCCACTTT

clone size: NA
V gene: TRBV30
J gene: TRBJ1-1
D gene: NA
CDR3 length: 13
CDR3 protein: CACTREVYTEAFF
CDR3 DNA: TGTGCCTGTACGAGGGAGGTTTACACTGAAGCTTTCTTT

clone size: NA
V gene: TRBV7-2
J gene: TRBJ2-7
D gene: NA
CDR3 length: 13
CDR3 protein: CASSLDSSYEQYF
CDR3 DNA: TGTGCCAGCAGCCTCGACAGCTCCTACGAGCAGTACTTC

clone size: NA
V gene: TRBV5-6
J gene: TRBJ1-5
D gene: NA
CDR3 length: 14
CDR3 protein: CASSWAGRNQPQHF
CDR3 DNA: TGTGCCAGCAGCTGGGCAGGGCGCAATCAGCCCCAGCATTTT

clone size: many
V gene: TRBV7-8
J gene: TRBJ2-7
D gene: NA
CDR3 length: 14
CDR3 protein: CASSLFSGSYEQYF
CDR3 DNA: TGTGCCAGCAGCTTATTTAGCGGCTCCTACGAGCAGTACTTC

clone size: NA
V gene: TRBV11-2
J gene: TRBJ2-2
D gene: TRBD2
CDR3 length: 18
CDR3 protein: CASSHLGLAGENTGELFF
CDR3 DNA: TGTGCCAGCAGTCACCTGGGACTAGCGGGGGAGAACACCGGGGAGCTGTTTTTT

clone size: NA
V gene: TRBV9
J gene: TRBJ2-1
D gene: NA
CDR3 length: 12
CDR3 protein: CASSVDQERRVF
CDR3 DNA: TGTGCCAGCAGCGTAGATCAAGAACGCAGGGTCTTC

clone size: NA
V gene: TRBV6-1
J gene: TRBJ2-1
D gene: NA
CDR3 length: 14
CDR3 protein: CASSEGTAVHEQFF
CDR3 DNA: TGTGCCAGCAGTGAGGGGACTGCCGTTCATGAGCAGTTCTTC

clone size: NA
V gene: TRBV7-9
J gene: TRBJ1-1
D gene: TRBD1
CDR3 length: 13
CDR3 protein: CASFRGRGTEAFF
CDR3 DNA: TGTGCCAGCTTCAGGGGGCGGGGGACTGAAGCTTTCTTT

clone size: NA
V gene: TRBV13
J gene: TRBJ2-1
D gene: NA
CDR3 length: 17
CDR3 protein: CASSFSWTDSSYNEQFF
CDR3 DNA: TGTGCCAGCAGCTTCTCCTGGACCGACAGCTCCTACAATGAGCAGTTCTTC

clone size: NA
V gene: TRBV19
J gene: TRBJ1-5
D gene: NA
CDR3 length: 14
CDR3 protein: CASSYRAPNQPQHF
CDR3 DNA: TGTGCCAGTAGTTACAGGGCCCCCAATCAGCCCCAGCATTTT

clone size: once
V gene: TRBV5-1
J gene: TRBJ2-1
D gene: TRBD2
CDR3 length: 16
CDR3 protein: CASSLTGGAPYNEQFF
CDR3 DNA: TGCGCCAGCAGCCTAACCGGGGGGGCCCCCTACAATGAGCAGTTCTTC